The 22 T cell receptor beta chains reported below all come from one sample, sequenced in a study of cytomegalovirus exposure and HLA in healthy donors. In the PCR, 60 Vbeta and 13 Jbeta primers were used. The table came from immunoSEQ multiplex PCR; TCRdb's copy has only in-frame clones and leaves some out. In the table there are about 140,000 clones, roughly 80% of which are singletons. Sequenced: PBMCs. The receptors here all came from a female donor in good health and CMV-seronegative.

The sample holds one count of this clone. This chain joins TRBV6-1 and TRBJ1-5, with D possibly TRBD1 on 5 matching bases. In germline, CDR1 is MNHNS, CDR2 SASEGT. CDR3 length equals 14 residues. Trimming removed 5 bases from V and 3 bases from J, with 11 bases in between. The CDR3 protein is CASSPRGYNQPQHF. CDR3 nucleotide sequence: TGTGCCAGCAGTCCTCGGGGGTACAATCAGCCCCAGCATTTT.

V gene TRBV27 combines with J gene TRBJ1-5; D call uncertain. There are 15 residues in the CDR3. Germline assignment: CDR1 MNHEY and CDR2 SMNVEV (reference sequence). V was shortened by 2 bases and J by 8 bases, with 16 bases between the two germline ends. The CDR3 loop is CASSLNGGPWEPQHF. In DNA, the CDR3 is TGTGCCAGCAGTTTAAATGGTGGGCCATGGGAGCCCCAGCATTTT.

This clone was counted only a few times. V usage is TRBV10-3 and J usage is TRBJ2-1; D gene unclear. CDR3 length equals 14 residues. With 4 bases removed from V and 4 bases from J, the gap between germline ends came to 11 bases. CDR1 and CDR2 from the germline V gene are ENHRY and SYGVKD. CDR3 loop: CAISAVERYNEQFF. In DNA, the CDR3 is TGTGCCATCAGTGCGGTGGAGAGATACAATGAGCAGTTCTTC.

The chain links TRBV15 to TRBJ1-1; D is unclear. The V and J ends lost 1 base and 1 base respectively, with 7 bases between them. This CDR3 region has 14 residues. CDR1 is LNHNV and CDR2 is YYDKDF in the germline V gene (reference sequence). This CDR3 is CATSRVAENTEAFF. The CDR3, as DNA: TGTGCCACCAGCAGAGTGGCCGAGAACACTGAAGCTTTCTTT. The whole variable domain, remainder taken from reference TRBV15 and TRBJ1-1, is DAMVIQNPRYQVTQFGKPVTLSCSQTLNHNVMYWYQQKSSQAPKLLFHYYDKDFNNEADTPDNFQSRRPNTSFCFLDIRSPGLGDTAMYLCATSRVAENTEAFFGQGTRLTVV.

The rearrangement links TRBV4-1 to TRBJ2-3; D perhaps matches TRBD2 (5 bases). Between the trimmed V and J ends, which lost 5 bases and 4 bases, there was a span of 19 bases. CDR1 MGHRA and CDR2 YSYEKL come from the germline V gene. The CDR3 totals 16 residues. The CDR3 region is CASSNSQRGRADTQYF. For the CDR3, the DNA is TGCGCCAGCAGCAATTCCCAACGCGGGCGGGCAGATACGCAGTATTTT.

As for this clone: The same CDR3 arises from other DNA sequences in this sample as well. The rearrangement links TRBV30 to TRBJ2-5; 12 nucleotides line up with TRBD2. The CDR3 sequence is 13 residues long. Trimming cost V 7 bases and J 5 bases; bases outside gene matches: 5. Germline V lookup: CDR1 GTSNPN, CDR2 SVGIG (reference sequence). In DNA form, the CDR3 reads TGTGCCTCACGGACTAGCGGGAAGGAGACCCAGTACTTC. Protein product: CASRTSGKETQYF. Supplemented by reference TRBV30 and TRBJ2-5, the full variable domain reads SQTIHQWPATLVQPVGSPLSLECTVEGTSNPNLYWYRQAAGRGLQLLFYSVGIGQISSEVPQNLSASRPQDRQFILSSKKLLLSDSGFYLCASRTSGKETQYFGPGTRLLVL.

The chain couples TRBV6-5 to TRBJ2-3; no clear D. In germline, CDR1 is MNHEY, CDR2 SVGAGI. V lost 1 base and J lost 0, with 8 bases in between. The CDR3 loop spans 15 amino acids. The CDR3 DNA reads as TGTGCCAGCAGTTACTTTCGAAGCAGCACAGATACGCAGTATTTT. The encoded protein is CASSYFRSSTDTQYF.

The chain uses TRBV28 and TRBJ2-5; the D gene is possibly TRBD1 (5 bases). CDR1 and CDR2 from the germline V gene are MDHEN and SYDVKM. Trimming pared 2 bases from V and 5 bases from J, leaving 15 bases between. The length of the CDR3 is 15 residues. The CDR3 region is CASSLRSDKGETQYF. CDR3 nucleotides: TGTGCCAGCAGTTTACGGTCGGACAAAGGGGAGACCCAGTACTTC.

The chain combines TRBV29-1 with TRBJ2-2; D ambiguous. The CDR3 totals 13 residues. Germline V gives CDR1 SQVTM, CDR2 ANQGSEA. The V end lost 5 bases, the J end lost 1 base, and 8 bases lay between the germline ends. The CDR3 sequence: CSVPSGNTGELFF. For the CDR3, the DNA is TGCAGCGTTCCATCGGGGAACACCGGGGAGCTGTTTTTT.

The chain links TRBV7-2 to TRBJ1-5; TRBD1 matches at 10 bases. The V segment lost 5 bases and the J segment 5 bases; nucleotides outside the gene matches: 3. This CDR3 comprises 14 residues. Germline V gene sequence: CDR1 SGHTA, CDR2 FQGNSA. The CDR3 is CASSRDRGHQPQHF. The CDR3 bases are TGTGCCAGCAGCAGGGACAGGGGTCATCAGCCCCAGCATTTT.

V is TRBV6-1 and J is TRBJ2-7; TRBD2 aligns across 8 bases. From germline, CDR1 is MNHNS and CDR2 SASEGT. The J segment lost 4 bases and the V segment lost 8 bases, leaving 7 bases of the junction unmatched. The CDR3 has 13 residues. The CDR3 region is CASLAGGFYEQYF. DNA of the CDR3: TGTGCCAGCTTGGCGGGGGGTTTTTACGAGCAGTACTTC.

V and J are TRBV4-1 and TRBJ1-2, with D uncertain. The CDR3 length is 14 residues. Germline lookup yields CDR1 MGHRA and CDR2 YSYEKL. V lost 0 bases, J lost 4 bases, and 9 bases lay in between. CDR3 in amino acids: CASSQEPGAYGYTF. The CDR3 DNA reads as TGCGCCAGCAGCCAAGAACCAGGCGCCTATGGCTACACCTTC.

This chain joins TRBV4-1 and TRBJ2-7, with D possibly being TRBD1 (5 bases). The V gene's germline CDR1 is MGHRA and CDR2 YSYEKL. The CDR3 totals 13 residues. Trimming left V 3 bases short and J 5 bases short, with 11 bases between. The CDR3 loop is CASSQKGYDEQYF. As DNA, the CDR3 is TGCGCCAGCAGCCAGAAGGGGTACGACGAGCAGTACTTC.

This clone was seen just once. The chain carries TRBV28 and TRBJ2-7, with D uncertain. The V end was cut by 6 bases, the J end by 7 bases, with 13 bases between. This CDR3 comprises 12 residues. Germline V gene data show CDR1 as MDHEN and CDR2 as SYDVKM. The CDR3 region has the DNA TGTGCCAGCAGCCTACTGATAGATGAGCAGTACTTC. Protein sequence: CASSLLIDEQYF.

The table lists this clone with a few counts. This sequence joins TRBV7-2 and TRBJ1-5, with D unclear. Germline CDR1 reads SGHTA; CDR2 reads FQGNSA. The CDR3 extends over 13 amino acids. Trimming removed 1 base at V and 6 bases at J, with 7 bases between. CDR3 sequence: CASSLGRSQPQHF. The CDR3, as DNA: TGTGCCAGCAGCTTAGGCAGGTCTCAGCCCCAGCATTTT. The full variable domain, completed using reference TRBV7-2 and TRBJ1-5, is GAGVSQSPSNKVTEKGKDVELRCDPISGHTALYWYRQSLGQGLEFLIYFQGNSAPDKSGLPSDRFSAERTGGSVSTLTIQRTQQEDSAVYLCASSLGRSQPQHFGDGTRLSIL.

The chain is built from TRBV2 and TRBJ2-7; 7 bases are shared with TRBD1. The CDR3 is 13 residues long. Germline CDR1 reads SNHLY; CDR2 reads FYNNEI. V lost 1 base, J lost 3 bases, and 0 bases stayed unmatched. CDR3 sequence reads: CASSEGDSYEQYF. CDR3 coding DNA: TGTGCCAGCAGTGAAGGGGACAGCTACGAGCAGTACTTC.

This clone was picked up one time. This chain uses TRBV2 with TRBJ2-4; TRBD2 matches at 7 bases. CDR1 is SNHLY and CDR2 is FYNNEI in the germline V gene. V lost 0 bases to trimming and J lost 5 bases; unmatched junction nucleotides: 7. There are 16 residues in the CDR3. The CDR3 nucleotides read TGTGCCAGCAGTGAAGCGGGGGGGAGAGAGGAAAACATTCAGTACTTC. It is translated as CASSEAGGREENIQYF.

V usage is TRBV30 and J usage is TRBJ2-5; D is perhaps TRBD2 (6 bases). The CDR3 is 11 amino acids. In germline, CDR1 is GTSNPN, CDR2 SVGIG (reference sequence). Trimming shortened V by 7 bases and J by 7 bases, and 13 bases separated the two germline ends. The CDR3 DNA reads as TGTGCCTCGGGACTCCAAATGACCCAGTACTTC. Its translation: CASGLQMTQYF.

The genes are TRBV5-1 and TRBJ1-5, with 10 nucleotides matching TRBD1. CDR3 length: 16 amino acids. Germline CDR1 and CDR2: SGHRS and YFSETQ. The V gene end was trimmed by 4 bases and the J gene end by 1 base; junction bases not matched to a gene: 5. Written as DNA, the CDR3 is TGCGCCAGCAGCCTGGGGACAGGGGTCAGCAATCAGCCCCAGCATTTT. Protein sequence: CASSLGTGVSNQPQHF.

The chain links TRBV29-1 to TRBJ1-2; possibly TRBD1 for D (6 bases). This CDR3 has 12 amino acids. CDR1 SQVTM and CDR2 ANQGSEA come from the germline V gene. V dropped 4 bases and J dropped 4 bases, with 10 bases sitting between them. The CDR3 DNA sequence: TGCAGCGTTGGTATAGGGGGCTATGGCTACACCTTC. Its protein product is CSVGIGGYGYTF.

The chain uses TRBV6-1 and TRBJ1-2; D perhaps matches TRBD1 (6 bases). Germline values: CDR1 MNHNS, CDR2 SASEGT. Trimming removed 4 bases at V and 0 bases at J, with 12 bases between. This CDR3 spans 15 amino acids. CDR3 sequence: CASSVNRVSNYGYTF. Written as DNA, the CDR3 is TGTGCCAGCAGTGTAAACAGGGTATCTAACTATGGCTACACCTTC.

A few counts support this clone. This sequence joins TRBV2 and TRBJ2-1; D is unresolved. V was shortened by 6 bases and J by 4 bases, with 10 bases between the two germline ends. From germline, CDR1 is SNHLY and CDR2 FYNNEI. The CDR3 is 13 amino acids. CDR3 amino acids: CASRETPYNEQFF. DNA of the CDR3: TGTGCCAGCAGAGAGACTCCTTACAATGAGCAGTTCTTC.